This T cell receptor (beta chain) came from a study of blood T cell repertoires in COVID-19 (TCRdb year 2020). Context from the whole study: Samples covering the acute and convalescent phases of COVID-19 were provided by collaborators in the United States, Italy and Spain. The samples were drawn from two sources: the first 160 participants of the ongoing ImmuneRACE study, and 950 to 1,500 subjects contributed by 6 global collaborators. The sample metadata nearly always contained a de-identified subject ID, COVID-19 status, age in years and sex. Deeply sampled blood TCRbeta repertoires from subjects exposed to, actively infected with, or recovered from COVID-19 were included in the dataset. The repertoires were released in a freely available public database intended as a resource for research on the immune response to SARS-CoV-2. Where available, HLA class I and class II types were taken from metadata supplied by the sample provider and were not determined by assay-based typing. The material from the prospective study consisted of cDNA or gDNA derived from T cells, B-cell-depleted T cells, or PBMCs. On the study overall, not on this receptor specifically: The quantity of clinical and demographic metadata differed by source and by participant and was supplied without curation.

Points on this clone: What antigen it recognizes has not been identified. Nothing much larger sits one base from this clone, and base qualities are not available.

At one collaborating source in Seattle, patients were enrolled during active infection and were followed longitudinally through the course of disease. Whole blood was collected in K2EDTA tubes by collaborating institutions according to the institutions' own protocols. For TCRbeta analysis, collaborators shipped samples as frozen whole blood, isolated PBMCs, or DNA extracted from either of those sample types. CDR1 PRHDT and CDR2 FYEKMQ were looked up in the germline V gene (reference sequence). The germline V and J ends show losses of 2 bases and 0 bases respectively, and no gene match explains 4 bases of the junction. The cysteine opens and the phenylalanine closes a CDR3 of 16 amino acids. Only the CDR3 part of the read is kept: 48 bases, read in frame from the first base. TCRbeta CDR3 regions were amplified from genomic DNA by means of the immunoSEQ Assay, a bias-controlled multiplex PCR. The authors' analysis ran thus. The number of nucleated cells in each sample was estimated from the amplification of reference gene primers within the assay. Sequence reads were collapsed and filtered to measure the absolute abundance of every unique TCRbeta CDR3 rearrangement. For each sample, productive Simpson clonality was calculated by taking the square root of Simpson's diversity index across productive rearrangements. Sourced from immuneACCESS, this table was stored by TCRdb with only in-frame sequences that have V and J called. A share of the clones is absent; for the studies checked, an unresolved V gene accounts for under half, and the remainder has no known explanation. V and J calls plus clone size are reproduced from that table; the DNA served to infer D and trimming. This sample lists a few hundred thousand clones; about 87% were detected once. The leading ten clones occupy roughly 10% of the sample.

Sequenced input: peripheral blood. Recombination joined TRBV13 with TRBJ2-1, with 7 central nucleotides matching TRBD2. The clonotype comes from a woman in her seventies with COVID-19, enrolled during active disease. This receptor has the CDR3 CASSLSGGGSYNEQFF. DNA sequence: TGTGCCAGCAGCTTATCGGGCGGGGGCTCCTACAATGAGCAGTTCTTC.